What follows are 15 T cell receptor beta chains derived from one specimen sequenced in a study of cytomegalovirus exposure and HLA in healthy donors. The method was immunoSEQ multiplex PCR; TCRdb's version includes in-frame clones alone and lacks a portion of them. The table shows 150,000 to 200,000 clones, with about 85% occurring only once. Material for sequencing was PBMCs. Every receptor here comes from a man between 18 and 35 years old in good health and CMV-seropositive.

V usage is TRBV28 and J usage is TRBJ2-1; 8 bases line up with TRBD1. The trim removed 6 bases at V and 5 bases at J, leaving 9 bases unmatched. The CDR3 length is 15 residues. The germline V gene has CDR1 MDHEN and CDR2 SYDVKM. The CDR3 nucleotides are TGTGCCAGCAGCCCTTGGGGACAGGCTAACAATGAGCAGTTCTTC. Amino acids: CASSPWGQANNEQFF.

The rearrangement joins TRBV2 to TRBJ2-2; the D gene is possibly TRBD2 (5 bases). V lost 7 bases and J lost 4, with 13 bases in between. The germline V gene has CDR1 SNHLY and CDR2 FYNNEI. The CDR3 runs 14 residues. CDR3 sequence reads: CASTAVEGTGELFF. The CDR3 region has the DNA TGTGCCAGCACCGCGGTTGAGGGCACCGGGGAGCTGTTTTTT.

V gene TRBV5-1 combines with J gene TRBJ2-1; 9 positions agree with TRBD1. The germline gives CDR1 SGHRS, CDR2 YFSETQ. The CDR3 spans 16 residues. V lost 4 bases, J lost 1 base, and 6 bases stayed unmatched. For the CDR3, the DNA is TGCGCCAGCAGCCCCGGGACAGGGCTTTCCTACAATGAGCAGTTCTTC. Translation: CASSPGTGLSYNEQFF. The variable domain in full, with the rest retrieved from reference TRBV5-1 and TRBJ2-1, is KAGVTQTPRYLIKTRGQQVTLSCSPISGHRSVSWYQQTPGQGLQFLFEYFSETQRNKGNFPGRFSGRQFSNSRSEMNVSTLELGDSALYLCASSPGTGLSYNEQFFGPGTRLTVL.

This chain joins TRBV5-5 and TRBJ2-7; maybe TRBD1 (6 bases). Trimming stripped 4 bases from V and 5 bases from J, with 16 bases between. Germline assignment: CDR1 SGHKS and CDR2 YYEKEE (reference sequence). The length of the CDR3 is 14 residues. The chain's CDR3 is CASSPRRAGDEQYF. The CDR3 region has the DNA TGTGCCAGCAGCCCCCGTAGGGCAGGGGACGAGCAGTACTTC.

The chain joins TRBV5-1 to TRBJ2-6; the match to TRBD1 covers 9 bases. Trimming cost V 0 bases and J 0 bases; bases outside gene matches: 4. The germline CDR1 and CDR2 sequences are SGHRS and YFSETQ. The CDR3 is made up of 18 amino acids. CDR3 protein: CASSLEGQGSSGANVLTF. CDR3 in DNA: TGCGCCAGCAGCTTGGAAGGACAGGGGAGCTCTGGGGCCAACGTCCTGACTTTC.

This clone appeared a single time. The chain uses TRBV7-9 and TRBJ2-3; D is unresolved. Germline CDR1 is SEHNR and CDR2 is FQNEAQ (reference sequence). The CDR3 runs to 12 residues. V lost 5 bases and J 8 bases, leaving 11 bases between the germline ends. The CDR3 reads CASSPPFGTQYF. The CDR3 DNA sequence: TGTGCCAGCAGCCCACCCTTCGGTACGCAGTATTTT.

This chain links TRBV29-1 with TRBJ2-1; D possibly corresponds to TRBD1 (6 bases). The CDR3 runs 15 residues. Germline V gene data show CDR1 as SQVTM and CDR2 as ANQGSEA. V lost 1 base and J 8 bases, leaving 18 bases between the germline ends. In nucleotides, the CDR3 is TGCAGCGTTGAAGGGGTACAGGGAACCCCCCATGAGCAGTTCTTC. It encodes CSVEGVQGTPHEQFF.

The chain carries TRBV28 and TRBJ2-5; 7 bases align to TRBD2. This CDR3 comprises 14 residues. From germline, CDR1 is MDHEN and CDR2 SYDVKM. Unmatched junction bases numbered 5, after V lost 3 bases and J lost 4 bases. The CDR3 loop reads CASSLREMGETQYF. Written as DNA, the CDR3 is TGTGCCAGCAGTTTGCGGGAGATGGGAGAGACCCAGTACTTC.

This chain joins TRBV2 and TRBJ1-1, with D unclear. The V end was cut by 0 bases, the J end by 7 bases, with 9 bases between. Germline V gene lookup returns CDR1 SNHLY and CDR2 FYNNEI. This CDR3 is 13 amino acids long. The CDR3 DNA sequence: TGTGCCAGCAGTGAAGCGCACGGGAGTGAAGCTTTCTTT. It yields the protein CASSEAHGSEAFF.

This clone has more than one count but fewer than ten. This sequence joins TRBV7-9 and TRBJ1-2; D not resolved. CDR3 length: 11 residues. CDR1 and CDR2 (germline): SEHNR, FQNEAQ (reference sequence). The ends were cut back, 8 bases at V and 5 bases at J, with 9 bases in the middle. The CDR3 nucleotides are TGTGCCAGCGAACGGGAATATGGCTACACCTTC. Amino acids: CASEREYGYTF.

This rearrangement joins TRBV11-3 to TRBJ1-1, with 8 bases aligning to TRBD1. Germline trimming cut 4 bases from V and 1 base from J; bases unmatched to any gene: 14. The germline CDR1 and CDR2 sequences are SGHNT and YENEEA. This CDR3 spans 18 amino acids. The CDR3 sequence is CASSSFKWDRTTNTEAFF. CDR3 DNA sequence: TGTGCCAGCAGCTCCTTCAAATGGGACAGGACCACGAACACTGAAGCTTTCTTT.

Concerning this clone: Other DNA sequences in this sample translate to the same CDR3. Here the CDR3 DNA reads TGCGCCAGCAGCTCTCAGGGGGCGGGCACTGAAGCTTTCTTT. Translation: CASSSQGAGTEAFF. This chain joins TRBV5-1 and TRBJ1-1, with 8 bases lining up with TRBD1. V trimming: 3 bases; J trimming: 4 bases; junction bases outside the gene matches: 5. The CDR3 covers 14 residues. CDR1 SGHRS and CDR2 YFSETQ come from the germline V gene.

The chain employs TRBV9 and TRBJ2-2; 8 bases are a match to TRBD1. CDR3 size: 17 residues. With V trimmed by 3 bases and J by 5 bases, 12 bases remained unmatched. Germline CDR1 reads SGDLS; CDR2 reads YYNGEE. This chain's CDR3 is CASSAPATGEDTGELFF. CDR3 bases: TGTGCCAGCAGCGCACCCGCGACAGGGGAGGATACCGGGGAGCTGTTTTTT. The full variable domain, rest sourced from reference TRBV9 and TRBJ2-2, is DSGVTQTPKHLITATGQRVTLRCSPRSGDLSVYWYQQSLDQGLQFLIQYYNGEERAKGNILERFSAQQFPDLHSELNLSSLELGDSALYFCASSAPATGEDTGELFFGEGSRLTVL.

The chain recombines TRBV5-1 with TRBJ1-1, with TRBD1 matching 8 bases. Trimming cost V 6 bases and J 3 bases; bases outside gene matches: 10. The germline CDR1 and CDR2 sequences are SGHRS and YFSETQ. The CDR3 totals 15 residues. CDR3 bases: TGCGCCAGCACCGATCAGGGGGCCCGGGACACTGAAGCTTTCTTT. This codes for CASTDQGARDTEAFF.

J is TRBJ1-1 and V is TRBV28; D gene unclear. This CDR3 comprises 13 residues. CDR1 and CDR2 from the germline V gene are MDHEN and SYDVKM. With 6 bases removed from V and 0 bases from J, the gap between germline ends came to 8 bases. The CDR3 here is CASRSTVNTEAFF. As DNA, the CDR3 is TGTGCCAGCAGATCGACTGTGAACACTGAAGCTTTCTTT.